This T cell receptor beta chain is drawn from a study of OX40 agonist ivuxolimab in advanced cancers. Regarding the research as a whole: Ivuxolimab, which targeted the costimulatory receptor OX40 (CD134), was an agonistic, fully human IgG2 monoclonal antibody. The point of sequencing TCRbeta in the periphery was to test whether ivuxolimab changed TCR sequence diversity and drove clonal T-cell expansion. Among the roughly 52 dose-escalation patients, some 20 had hepatocellular carcinoma, approximately 15 melanoma, 9 renal cell carcinoma and 9 head and neck cancer. The paper reports the monotherapy dose-escalation portion (N of about 54 patients) of the phase I ivuxolimab trial. Patients were allowed to have had prior anti-PD-1, anti-PD-L1 or anti-CTLA-4 therapy, and approximately 41% of the dose-escalation patients had previously received checkpoint inhibitors. Intravenous ivuxolimab was administered to patients every 2 weeks at six dose levels: 0.01, 0.1, 0.3, 1.5, 3 and 10 mg/kg. The dose-escalation cohort was almost 85% male with a mean age of about 60 years, ranging from roughly 23 to 80. Partial responses were achieved by three dose-escalation patients, of whom one had hepatocellular carcinoma and two had cutaneous melanoma. Overall study results and their limits: Low levels of normalized T-cell clonal expansion were also seen in some nonresponding patients. After ivuxolimab, expanded clones were on average more numerous among CD8+ T cells than among CD4+ T cells. In the 0.1-3.0 mg/kg groups, partial responders had among the lowest normalized peripheral clonal expansion, particularly in CD8+ T cells. Antigen specificity was not determined for the clonally expanded peripheral T cells. Clonal expansion of both CD4+ and CD8+ blood T cells was observed from baseline to week 6 at doses 0.1 to 3.0 mg/kg.

To sequence the TCRbeta CDR3 region, genomic DNA was isolated from the sorted cells. The immunoSEQ Assay was used for sequencing of TCRbeta CDR3 regions. Not all clones reach the TCRdb copy of this immuneACCESS table, which keeps in-frame sequences only. Checked studies attribute under half of the gap to unresolved V genes and leave the rest unexplained. For this sample the table gives roughly 100,000 clones, of which around 90% were detected only once. The top ten hold around 3.4% of the sample. At the junction V is shortened by 5 bases and J by 5 bases, with 22 bases in between. From a lookup of the germline V gene, CDR1 and CDR2 are SGHTA and FQGTGA. The CDR3 spans 17 residues, from the cysteine through the phenylalanine. The CDR3 DNA has 51 bases and is translated from base 1. Only a few counts were recorded for this clone. There is no known antigen for this receptor. Base qualities are not recorded, but no much larger clone differs from it by a single base.

The trial excluded patients who had a history of autoimmune disease or were on systemic immunosuppression. Peripheral blood for TCR sequencing was collected from all dose cohorts at baseline, on cycle 4 day 1, and on cycle 7 day 1. Samples were obtained from an open-label, multicenter, first-in-human phase I dose-escalation trial of ivuxolimab. Adults with locally advanced or metastatic melanoma, renal cell carcinoma, hepatocellular carcinoma or head and neck squamous cell carcinoma were enrolled in the trial. Before TCR sequencing, CD4+ and CD8+ T cells were separately sorted from peripheral blood.

This specimen was CD4+ or CD8+ T cells sorted from blood, taken in a trial of the OX40 agonist ivuxolimab. The rearrangement combines TRBV7-3 with TRBJ2-1, with a weak D call of TRBD2 (6 bases match). The source is an adult with an advanced solid tumor such as melanoma, head and neck, liver or kidney cancer. The DNA sequence is TGTGCCAGCAGCCCACAACTAGCAGACGTTCTGGACAATGAGCAGTTCTTC. The encoded protein is CASSPQLADVLDNEQFF.